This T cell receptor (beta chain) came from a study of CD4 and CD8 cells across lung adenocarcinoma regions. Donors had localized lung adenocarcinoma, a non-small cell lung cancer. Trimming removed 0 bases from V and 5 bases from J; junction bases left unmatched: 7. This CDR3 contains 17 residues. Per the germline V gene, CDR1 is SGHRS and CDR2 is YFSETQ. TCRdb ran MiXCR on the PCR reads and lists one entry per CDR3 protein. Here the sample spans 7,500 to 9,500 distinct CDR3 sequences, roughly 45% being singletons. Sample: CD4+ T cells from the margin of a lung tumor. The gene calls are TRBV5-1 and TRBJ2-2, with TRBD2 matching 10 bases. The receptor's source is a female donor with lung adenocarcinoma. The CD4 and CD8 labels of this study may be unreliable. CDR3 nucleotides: TGCGCCAGCAGCTTGGCCCCAGCGGGGGGGAAGACCGGGGAGCTGTTTTTT. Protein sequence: CASSLAPAGGKTGELFF.